Listed below are T cell receptor beta chains from one sample, sequenced in a study of PD-L1 blockade in urothelial cancer. Method: immunoSEQ multiplex PCR; TCRdb's copy keeps in-frame clones and lacks some. The sample has about 72,000 clones, around 84% seen once. Sequenced here: PBMCs, sampled around atezolizumab (anti-PD-L1) treatment. The receptors stem from a man in his sixties or seventies with urothelial cancer. CDR3s include the opening cysteine and the closing phenylalanine or tryptophan. D genes are given only for firm matches. The size entry is marked missing in some rows and otherwise reads once, few, many or a size class.

CDR3 protein	CDR3 DNA	J gene	V gene	clone size	D gene
CASSQGLAGDNEQFF	TGTGCCAGCTCACAGGGACTAGCGGGAGACAATGAGCAGTTCTTC	TRBJ2-1	TRBV18	NA	TRBD2
CASSIDSNQPQHF	TGCGCCAGCAGCATAGATAGCAATCAGCCCCAGCATTTT	TRBJ1-5	TRBV5-1	few	NA
CASSPPSGSYNEQFF	TGTGCCAGCAGCCCACCCTCGGGATCCTACAATGAGCAGTTCTTC	TRBJ2-1	TRBV11-3	NA	NA
CASSTGTSGGQETQYF	TGTGCCAGCAGCACCGGGACTAGCGGGGGACAAGAGACCCAGTACTTC	TRBJ2-5	TRBV9	NA	TRBD2
CASRSAGAGGYGYTF	TGTGCCAGTAGGTCTGCAGGGGCAGGCGGCTATGGCTACACCTTC	TRBJ1-2	TRBV19	NA	NA
CASSEGREAQYF	TGTGCCAGCAGTGAGGGACGGGAGGCCCAGTACTTC	TRBJ2-5	TRBV2	NA	TRBD2
CASQGGLNTGELFF	TGTGCCAGCCAAGGGGGCTTGAACACCGGGGAGCTGTTTTTT	TRBJ2-2	TRBV25-1	once	TRBD1
CASSPRQGEKLFF	TGTGCCAGCTCCCCGAGACAGGGAGAAAAACTGTTTTTT	TRBJ1-4	TRBV18	NA	TRBD1
CASSLLAGKSYEQYF	TGTGCCAGCAGCTTACTAGCGGGGAAGTCCTACGAGCAGTACTTC	TRBJ2-7	TRBV7-3	NA	TRBD2
CASRQGAYEKLFF	TGTGCCAGCAGGCAGGGGGCCTATGAAAAACTGTTTTTT	TRBJ1-4	TRBV27	NA	TRBD1
CASSYQRGNQPQHF	TGTGCCAGCAGTTATCAACGGGGCAATCAGCCCCAGCATTTT	TRBJ1-5	TRBV6-5	NA	NA
CASSFPVRGDGYTF	TGTGCCAGCAGTTTCCCAGTCAGGGGTGACGGCTACACCTTC	TRBJ1-2	TRBV28	NA	NA
CASSLAQGAGTGELFF	TGTGCCAGCAGCTTGGCCCAGGGGGCTGGTACCGGGGAGCTGTTTTTT	TRBJ2-2	TRBV5-4	NA	TRBD1
CASSFREGGEQYF	TGTGCCAGCAGTTTTAGGGAAGGAGGCGAGCAGTACTTC	TRBJ2-7	TRBV28	NA	NA
CASSLFGQGSGNTIYF	TGTGCCAGCAGTTTATTTGGACAGGGGTCTGGAAACACCATATATTTT	TRBJ1-3	TRBV28	few	TRBD1
CASSLIDNLSTEAFF	TGTGCCAGCAGCTTAATCGATAACCTGAGCACTGAAGCTTTCTTT	TRBJ1-1	TRBV11-2	NA	NA
CASSVTSGSSGANVLTF	TGTGCCAGCTCAGTGACTAGCGGTTCCTCTGGGGCCAACGTCCTGACTTTC	TRBJ2-6	TRBV18	NA	TRBD2
CASSQRTEGYGYTF	TGCGCCAGCAGCCAGAGGACCGAGGGCTATGGCTACACCTTC	TRBJ1-2	TRBV5-1	NA	NA
CASSLAAGSSYNEQFF	TGTGCCAGCAGCTTGGCCGCGGGAAGCTCCTACAATGAGCAGTTCTTC	TRBJ2-1	TRBV5-4	NA	NA
CASSLSTTSLDSDTQYF	TGTGCCAGCAGTTTATCCACGACTAGCCTGGACTCAGATACGCAGTATTTT	TRBJ2-3	TRBV28	once	TRBD2
CASSDTGRGYTF	TGTGCCAGCAGTGACACAGGGCGTGGCTACACCTTC	TRBJ1-2	TRBV25-1	few	NA
CASSPSYRQEVDTQYF	TGCGCCAGCAGCCCTTCCTACAGACAGGAGGTAGATACGCAGTATTTT	TRBJ2-3	TRBV5-1	NA	NA
CASSEAGLAYEQYF	TGTGCCAGCAGTGAAGCGGGACTAGCCTACGAGCAGTACTTC	TRBJ2-7	TRBV2	NA	TRBD2
CASSLAGRVNQPQHF	TGTGCCAGCAGCTTAGCCGGCAGGGTCAATCAGCCCCAGCATTTT	TRBJ1-5	TRBV7-9	NA	NA
CASSLNDRVTGELFF	TGTGCCAGCAGTCTCAACGACAGGGTTACCGGGGAGCTGTTTTTT	TRBJ2-2	TRBV6-1	NA	TRBD1
CASSALAGGSGELFF	TGTGCCAGCAGTGCCCTAGCGGGAGGTTCCGGGGAGCTGTTTTTT	TRBJ2-2	TRBV27	once	TRBD2
CASSPKPGTGGTGELFF	TGTGCCAGCAGTCCGAAACCCGGGACAGGGGGCACCGGGGAGCTGTTTTTT	TRBJ2-2	TRBV7-3	once	TRBD1
CASSPQSGSNEKLFF	TGTGCCAGCTCACCACAGTCGGGAAGCAATGAAAAACTGTTTTTT	TRBJ1-4	TRBV18	NA	NA
CASSPWTSGSTDTQYF	TGCGCCAGCAGCCCCTGGACTAGCGGAAGCACAGATACGCAGTATTTT	TRBJ2-3	TRBV5-1	NA	TRBD2
CSARLRYEQYF	TGCAGTGCTAGATTGAGGTACGAGCAGTACTTC	TRBJ2-7	TRBV20-1	NA	NA
CAIGRQGLTGEQYF	TGTGCCATCGGCCGGCAGGGGCTAACTGGAGAGCAGTACTTC	TRBJ2-7	TRBV10-3	NA	NA
CASSQAPRQGLMNTGELFF	TGCGCCAGCAGTCAAGCCCCGCGACAGGGGTTGATGAACACCGGGGAGCTGTTTTTT	TRBJ2-2	TRBV23-1	NA	TRBD1